These T cell receptor beta chains were read from a single sample in a study of cytomegalovirus exposure and HLA in healthy donors. The data were produced by immunoSEQ multiplex PCR, yet TCRdb's version contains in-frame clones alone and is incomplete. The sample carries about 240,000 clones, around 85% recorded once. What was sequenced was PBMCs. The receptors shown here come from a woman between 25 and 40 years old in good health and CMV-seropositive. Each CDR3 is given with its conserved first and last residue. A D gene is named only where the DNA matches it firmly.

cdr3_aa	cdr3_nt	cdr3_length	v_call	j_call	d_call
CASSSPDRANYGYTF	TGTGCCAGCAGCTCCCCGGACAGAGCTAACTATGGCTACACCTTC	15	TRBV7-9	TRBJ1-2	.
CASSELSGGLCFF	TGTGCCAGCAGTGAACTAAGCGGAGGGTTGTGCTTCTTC	13	TRBV6-1	TRBJ2-1	.
CASSQGEAGWGVSTGNQPQHF	TGCGCCAGCAGCCAAGGGGAAGCAGGATGGGGGGTATCTACGGGCAATCAGCCCCAGCATTTT	21	TRBV4-1	TRBJ1-5	.
CASSYLAGPPYNEQFF	TGTGCCAGCAGTTACCTAGCGGGGCCACCCTACAATGAGCAGTTCTTC	16	TRBV27	TRBJ2-1	TRBD2
CASRWQTAYEQYF	TGCGCCAGCCGCTGGCAGACAGCCTACGAGCAGTACTTC	13	TRBV23-1	TRBJ2-7	.
CASRSSGRGETQYF	TGTGCCAGCAGGAGTAGCGGGAGGGGAGAGACCCAGTACTTC	14	TRBV27	TRBJ2-5	TRBD2
CASSYVGGAGANVLTF	TGCGCCAGCAGCTACGTTGGAGGGGCTGGGGCCAACGTCCTGACTTTC	16	TRBV5-1	TRBJ2-6	.
CASKIQGALGNTIYF	TGTGCCAGTAAAATCCAGGGGGCACTCGGAAACACCATATATTTT	15	TRBV19	TRBJ1-3	TRBD1
CASSGPGQRINQPQHF	TGTGCCAGTAGTGGGCCGGGACAGCGCATCAATCAGCCCCAGCATTTT	16	TRBV19	TRBJ1-5	TRBD1
CASSPGTGGGNTIYF	TGTGCCAGCAGTCCCGGGACAGGGGGCGGAAACACCATATATTTT	15	TRBV27	TRBJ1-3	TRBD1
CASSPSGDTQYF	TGTGCCAGCTCACCGTCAGGGGATACGCAGTATTTT	12	TRBV18	TRBJ2-3	.
CASSPHRGSYEQYF	TGTGCCAGTAGTCCCCACAGGGGTTCCTACGAGCAGTACTTC	14	TRBV19	TRBJ2-7	TRBD1
CASSRTTRDFAYEQYF	TGCGCCAGCAGCCGGACAACCAGGGATTTTGCCTACGAGCAGTACTTC	16	TRBV4-1	TRBJ2-7	.
CASSMGLSGRANEQFF	TGTGCCAGTAGTATGGGGTTGAGCGGGAGGGCCAATGAGCAGTTCTTC	16	TRBV19	TRBJ2-1	TRBD2
CASTAGPEQFF	TGTGCCAGCACCGCGGGCCCTGAGCAGTTCTTC	11	TRBV6-1	TRBJ2-1	.
CASSQDRGYGYTF	TGTGCCAGCAGCCAAGATCGGGGCTATGGCTACACCTTC	13	TRBV4-2	TRBJ1-2	.
CASSPRTGGPDTQYF	TGTGCCAGCAGCCCCCGGACAGGGGGCCCAGATACGCAGTATTTT	15	TRBV6-5	TRBJ2-3	TRBD1
CASSFDNPGLVYNEQFF	TGTGCCAGCAGCTTTGATAACCCGGGACTGGTATACAATGAGCAGTTCTTC	17	TRBV11-1	TRBJ2-1	.
CASSLPRAGGNYGYTF	TGTGCCAGCAGTCTCCCCCGGGCGGGAGGTAACTATGGCTACACCTTC	16	TRBV28	TRBJ1-2	.
CATSRTGSYGYTF	TGTGCCACCAGCAGAACAGGAAGCTATGGCTACACCTTC	13	TRBV15	TRBJ1-2	.
CASSLQGRGGTEAFF	TGTGCCAGCAGCCTACAGGGGAGAGGGGGGACTGAAGCTTTCTTT	15	TRBV9	TRBJ1-1	TRBD1
CASSEPLGQALGAEAFF	TGTGCCAGCAGTGAACCCTTAGGACAGGCACTGGGCGCTGAAGCTTTCTTT	17	TRBV6-1	TRBJ1-1	TRBD1
CASSRLAGGSYEQYF	TGTGCCAGCAGTCGTCTTGCGGGAGGATCCTACGAGCAGTACTTC	15	TRBV28	TRBJ2-7	TRBD2
CASSPSWNTEAFF	TGTGCCAGCAGTCCCTCCTGGAACACTGAAGCTTTCTTT	13	TRBV27	TRBJ1-1	.
CASSLGREKYEQYF	TGCGCCAGCAGCTTGGGCAGGGAAAAATACGAGCAGTACTTC	14	TRBV5-1	TRBJ2-7	.